What follows are 2 T cell receptor beta chains derived from one specimen sequenced in a study of T cell responses to AZD1222 COVID-19 vaccine. Clones were read by immunoSEQ multiplex PCR, and TCRdb kept only the in-frame ones, dropping some. The sample includes about 19,000 clones, roughly 80% of them seen just once. This specimen consisted of peripheral blood, obtained 28 days after the second AZD1222 dose. The receptors stem from an adult who received the AZD1222 COVID-19 vaccine.

The chain employs TRBV9 and TRBJ2-7; tentative D call: TRBD2 (6 bases). The CDR3 spans 15 residues. V lost 2 bases and J 1 base, leaving 13 bases between the germline ends. CDR1 is SGDLS, CDR2 YYNGEE, per germline. This CDR3 reads CASSVAGGSSYEQYF. The CDR3 region has the DNA TGTGCCAGCAGCGTGGCCGGGGGATCGTCCTACGAGCAGTACTTC.

The chain is built from TRBV5-1 and TRBJ1-1; the D is unclear. Germline V gives CDR1 SGHRS, CDR2 YFSETQ. V lost 1 base and J lost 3, with 10 bases in between. There are 14 residues in the CDR3. CDR3 loop: CASSLFPGDTEAFF. CDR3 coding DNA: TGCGCCAGCAGCTTGTTCCCCGGGGACACTGAAGCTTTCTTT.